Described below is a single TCR beta chain sequence and its context. What antigen it recognizes has not been identified. One base away there is no much larger clone; base qualities are not given. The data originate from a study of T cell responses to AZD1222 COVID-19 vaccine (dated by TCRdb to 2020 to 2023). Study-wide context: Because spike-specific TCR depth and breadth did not differ between the two schedules, AZD1222 recipients who got a second dose at roughly 4 weeks were pooled with those who got a second dose at roughly 12 weeks. A total of under 250 trial participants underwent TCR sequencing, of whom about 200 had received two doses of AZD1222 and 26 had received two doses of the MenACWY control vaccine. Enrollment into the trials was organized by age into subgroups of 18-55, 56-69 and 70-plus years, and those subgroups contained 148, 28 and 57 TCR-sequenced participants, respectively. Beyond this particular receptor, the publication reports: Conclusions about previously exposed vaccinees are limited, since just five to seven AZD1222 recipients were seropositive for SARS-CoV-2 at baseline. Participants were mostly white British, with more females than males. The authors suggested clonal diversity may have been underestimated. Because no day 14 peak-response samples were available, repertoires were characterized only after the peak T cell response. The vaccine-associated CD4 TCRs covered the entire spike protein, and the dominant responses fell in regions 160-218 and 743-854. Epitopes outside the regions mutated in the B.1.351 and B.1.1.7 variants were reportedly recognized by nearly half of the unique spike-specific TCRs. Spike-specific TCR breadth and depth rose significantly after two AZD1222 doses compared with day 0 and with MenACWY recipients. The 56-69-year group was small, and its depth increase did not reach significance, likely because of low power.

From the cysteine through the phenylalanine, the CDR3 covers 13 amino acids. CDR3 DNA is the only sequence kept; it has 39 bases, read in frame from the first base. Via the germline V gene (reference sequence), CDR1 is MNHEY and CDR2 SMNVEV. V sheds 2 bases and J sheds 6 bases, leaving 10 bases between their ends. The CDR3 regions of human TCRbeta chains were analyzed by immunosequencing. In the authors' own workflow: TCRs in the repertoires were compared against a reference library of SARS-CoV-2-specific TCRs that had been generated with the MIRA antigen-specificity platform. Breadth meant the fraction of unique TCRs that were SARS-CoV-2-associated, whereas depth meant the fraction of total T cells that were SARS-CoV-2-associated. Using the MIRA data, each spike-specific TCR was assigned both to the spike region to which the TCR was reactive and to a CD4 or CD8 class. Log10-transformed breadth and depth values were compared by one-way ANOVA with Sidak's multiple comparisons tests. TCRdb took this table from immuneACCESS and kept in-frame rearrangements with V and J called. Such tables lack part of the clones; where checked against another copy, unresolved V genes explain under half of the gap, and the rest is unexplained. V, J and clone size reflect that table, while D and trimming were determined from the DNA. Here the sample has roughly 130,000 clones; about 88% occur a single time. The top ten clones comprise roughly 8% of the sample.

The sample's time point label, in plain terms: baseline before first vaccination. Samples from vaccinated people were obtained from the UK trials COV001 and COV002, which included a single-blind randomized controlled phase 2/3 trial of AZD1222 (ChAdOx1 nCoV-19) in healthy adults. For TCRbeta chain sequencing, PBMC samples were collected from trial participants at day 0 and at day 28 after the second dose. Sequences were derived from peripheral blood, sampled on day 0 of AZD1222 vaccination. The rearrangement joined TRBV27 to TRBJ1-1; TRBD1 could be the D gene, as 6 bases match. The sequence was obtained from an adult in good health. The CDR3 in this case is CASSLRGTSEAFF. The DNA is as follows: TGTGCCAGCAGTTTACGCGGGACATCTGAAGCTTTCTTT.